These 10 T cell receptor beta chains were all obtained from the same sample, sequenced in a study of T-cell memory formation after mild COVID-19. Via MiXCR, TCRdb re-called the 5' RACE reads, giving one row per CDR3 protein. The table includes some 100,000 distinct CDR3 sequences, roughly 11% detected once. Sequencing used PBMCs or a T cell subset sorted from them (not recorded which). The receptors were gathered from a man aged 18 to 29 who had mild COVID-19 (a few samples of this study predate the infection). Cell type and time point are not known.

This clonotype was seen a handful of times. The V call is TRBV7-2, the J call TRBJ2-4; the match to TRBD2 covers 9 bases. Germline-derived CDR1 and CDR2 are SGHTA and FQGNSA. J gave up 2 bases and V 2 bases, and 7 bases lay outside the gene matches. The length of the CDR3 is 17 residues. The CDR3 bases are TGTGCCAGCAGCTTAATTCCGCGGGGGGGTCCCAAAAACATTCAGTACTTC. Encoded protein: CASSLIPRGGPKNIQYF.

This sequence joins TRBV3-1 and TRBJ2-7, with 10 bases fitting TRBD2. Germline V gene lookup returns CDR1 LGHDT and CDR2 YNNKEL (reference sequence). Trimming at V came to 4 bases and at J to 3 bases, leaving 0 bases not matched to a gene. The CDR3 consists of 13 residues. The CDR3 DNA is TGTGCCAGCAGCCGGACTAGCGGCTACGAGCAGTACTTC. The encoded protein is CASSRTSGYEQYF.

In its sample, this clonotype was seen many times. As DNA, the CDR3 is TGTGCCAGCAGCAACAGACAGGGCGCCTACGAGCAGTACTTC. Protein sequence: CASSNRQGAYEQYF. The rearrangement links TRBV7-6 to TRBJ2-7; 7 nucleotides align to TRBD1. Germline V gene lookup returns CDR1 SGHVS and CDR2 FNYEAQ. This CDR3 comprises 14 residues. Unmatched junction bases numbered 6, after V lost 5 bases and J lost 2 bases. Combining the CDR3 with reference TRBV7-6 and TRBJ2-7 gives the whole variable domain GAGVSQSPRYKVTKRGQDVALRCDPISGHVSLYWYRQALGQGPEFLTYFNYEAQQDKSGLPNDRFSAERPEGSISTLTIQRTEQRDSAMYRCASSNRQGAYEQYFGPGTRLTVT.

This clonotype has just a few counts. The CDR3 DNA is TGTGCCAGCAGCCAGGCAGGTCTCGAGCAGTACGTC. Translated, it gives CASSQAGLEQYV. J is TRBJ2-7 and V is TRBV14; the D is unclear. V was cut by 3 bases and J by 6 bases, with 9 bases left in between. The length of the CDR3 is 12 residues. Germline-derived CDR1 and CDR2 are SGHDN and FVKESK.

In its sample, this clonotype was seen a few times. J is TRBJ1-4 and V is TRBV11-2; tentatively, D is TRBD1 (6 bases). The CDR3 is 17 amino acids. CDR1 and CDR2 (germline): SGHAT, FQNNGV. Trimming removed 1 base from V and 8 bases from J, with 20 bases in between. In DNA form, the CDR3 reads TGTGCCAGCAGCTTAGCGCCGGGGACCCCGGGACACGAAAAACTGTTTTTT. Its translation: CASSLAPGTPGHEKLFF.

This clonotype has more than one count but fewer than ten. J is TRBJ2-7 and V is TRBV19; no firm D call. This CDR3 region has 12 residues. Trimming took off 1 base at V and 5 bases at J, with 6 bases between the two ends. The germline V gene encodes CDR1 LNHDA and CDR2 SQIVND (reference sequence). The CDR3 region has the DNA TGTGCCAGTAGTATAGGTGGGGACGAGCAGTACTTC. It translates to CASSIGGDEQYF.

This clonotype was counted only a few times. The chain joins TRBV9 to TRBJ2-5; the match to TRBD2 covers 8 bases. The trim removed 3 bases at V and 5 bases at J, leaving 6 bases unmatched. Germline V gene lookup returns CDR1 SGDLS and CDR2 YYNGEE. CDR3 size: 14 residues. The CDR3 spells CASSGGLAAETQYF. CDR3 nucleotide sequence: TGTGCCAGCAGCGGAGGACTAGCCGCGGAGACCCAGTACTTC.

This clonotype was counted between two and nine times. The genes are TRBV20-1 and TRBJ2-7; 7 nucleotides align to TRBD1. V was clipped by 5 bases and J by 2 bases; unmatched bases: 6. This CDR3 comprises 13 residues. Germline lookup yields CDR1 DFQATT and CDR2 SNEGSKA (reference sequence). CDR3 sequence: CSAFRQGAYEQYF. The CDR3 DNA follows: TGCAGTGCTTTCAGACAGGGTGCCTACGAGCAGTACTTC.

The CDR3 region has the DNA TGTGCCAGCAGTTTTGAGGGCTACTCCTACAATGAGCAGTTCTTC. Translated, it gives CASSFEGYSYNEQFF. The chain uses TRBV12-3 or TRBV12-4 and TRBJ2-1, with a possible D match to TRBD2 (5 bases). Trimming pared 3 bases from V and 0 bases from J, leaving 9 bases between. This CDR3 comprises 15 residues.

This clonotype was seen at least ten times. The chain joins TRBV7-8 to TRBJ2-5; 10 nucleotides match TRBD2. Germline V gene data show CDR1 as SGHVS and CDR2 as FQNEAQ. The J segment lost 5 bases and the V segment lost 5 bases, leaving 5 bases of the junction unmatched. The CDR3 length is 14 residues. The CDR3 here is CASSPGLAVETQYF. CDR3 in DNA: TGTGCCAGCAGCCCCGGACTAGCGGTGGAGACCCAGTACTTC.